This TCR beta chain is drawn from a study of cytomegalovirus exposure and HLA in healthy donors. Vbeta (60) and Jbeta (13) primers were used in the PCR. Sequenced by immunoSEQ multiplex PCR; TCRdb stores in-frame clones only, minus some. The data hold about 200,000 clones, with 75% to 85% observed a single time. The study sampled nominally healthy donors, though unrecorded immune exposures were likely. About this clone itself: Its antigen is not known.

CDR1 is SGHDN and CDR2 is FVKESK in the germline V gene. The CDR3 loop spans 14 amino acids. V dropped 5 bases and J dropped 2 bases, with 11 bases sitting between them. The study's findings and limits: Analysis was carried out at a later point, and it linked a missense DCLRE1C variant to TCR beta V- and J-gene trimming.

Sequencing was carried out using PBMCs. This receptor was obtained from a woman aged 40 to 55 in good health and CMV-seronegative. V is TRBV14 and J is TRBJ2-3, with D uncertain. The DNA for the CDR3 is TGTGCCAGCAGCTTACTTGCCTCCACAGATACGCAGTATTTT. Amino acid sequence: CASSLLASTDTQYF.